The clone carrying this T cell receptor (beta chain) was seen at least ten times. The antigen remains undetermined. The sample originates from a study of T cells in Graves' hyperthyroidism and ophthalmopathy. Study at large: Upon initial diagnosis and before any treatment, peripheral blood was collected. Findings and limits, study-wide: In simple terms, a model built on 13 V-J features told ophthalmopathy apart from stable hyperthyroidism. In blood, most of the thyroid clonotypes expanded above 0.001 were also present.

Uncontrolled infection, other autoimmune disease, pregnancy or lactation led to exclusion. What was amplified from RNA transcripts were TCR beta CDR3 regions. HTBI primers drove first-round RT-PCR of the TCR CDR3. TCRdb re-derived calls from the multiplex PCR reads in MiXCR, one entry per CDR3 protein. This table holds around 520,000 distinct CDR3 sequences, approximately 15% found once. This sequence was found in a woman in her late teens or twenties with Graves' hyperthyroidism. The sample was blood.

CDR3 region: CAIRETSGLHNEQFF. CDR3 coding DNA: TGTGCCATCAGGGAAACTAGCGGGCTCCACAATGAGCAGTTCTTC. The chain recombines TRBV10-3 with TRBJ2-1; 9 nucleotides line up with TRBD2. Germline CDR1 reads ENHRY; CDR2 reads SYGVKD. The length of the CDR3 is 15 residues. V dropped 6 bases and J dropped 5; count of bases not matched to a gene: 8.